Below are 4 T cell receptor beta chains sequenced from a single sample in a study of regulatory T cells in long-lasting Graves disease. Specified time point: persistent/refractory GD, antithyroid drugs over 5 years with positive TRAb. Construction of the TCR library relied on RNA isolated from PBMCs. Construction of the TCR beta libraries employed iRepertoire HTBI primers in conjunction with Arm-PCR of CDR3 regions. TCRdb re-derived calls from the multiplex PCR reads in MiXCR, one entry per CDR3 protein. The data show hundreds of thousands of distinct CDR3 sequences, with roughly 20% seen just once and 7% to 9.5% held by the top ten. Material: peripheral blood mononuclear cells (PBMCs), obtained when the disease was refractory, from a patient treated with antithyroid drugs. Receptors originate from a female donor with Graves disease.

This clonotype was counted at least ten times. This chain links TRBV29-1 with TRBJ2-5, with TRBD1 identical over 8 bases. The V gene's germline CDR1 is SQVTM and CDR2 ANQGSEA. The J segment lost 5 bases and the V segment lost 7 bases, leaving 15 bases of the junction unmatched. This CDR3 contains 15 residues. The CDR3, as DNA: TGCAGCGCCCCGGACAGGGTAGGGGGCATGGAGACCCAGTACTTC. Translating it yields CSAPDRVGGMETQYF. The complete variable domain, with remaining parts taken from reference TRBV29-1 and TRBJ2-5, reads SAVISQKPSRDICQRGTSLTIQCQVDSQVTMMFWYRQQPGQSLTLIATANQGSEATYESGFVIDKFPISRPNLTFSTLTVSNMSPEDSSIYLCSAPDRVGGMETQYFGPGTRLLVL.

For this clonotype: One junction end does not reproduce the germline sequence, and a read error may be involved. The genes are TRBV28 and TRBJ1-2; D might be TRBD1 (6 bases). CDR3 length: 14 amino acids. Germline V lookup: CDR1 MDHEN, CDR2 SYDVKM. CDR3 sequence reads: CACSPRDKRKGYTF. The CDR3, as DNA: TGTGCCTGCAGCCCACGGGACAAGCGTAAGGGCTACACCTTC.

The chain recombines TRBV12-3 or TRBV12-4 with TRBJ2-2; 9 nucleotides line up with TRBD2. V was clipped by 5 bases and J by 4 bases; unmatched bases: 17. CDR3 length: 19 residues. CDR3 in amino acids: CASSPERGLAGSTTGELFF. The CDR3 region has the DNA TGTGCCAGCAGTCCCGAACGCGGGCTAGCGGGAAGTACCACCGGGGAGCTGTTTTTT.

This clonotype has at least ten counts. The gene calls are TRBV5-6 and TRBJ2-7; TRBD1 matches 9 bases. Trimming at V came to 4 bases and at J to 3 bases, leaving 14 bases not matched to a gene. Per the germline V gene, CDR1 is SGHDT and CDR2 is YYEEEE. The CDR3 totals 17 residues. The CDR3 sequence: CASSPHNLGTGYYEQYF. The DNA for the CDR3 is TGTGCCAGCAGCCCACACAACCTCGGGACAGGGTACTACGAGCAGTACTTC.